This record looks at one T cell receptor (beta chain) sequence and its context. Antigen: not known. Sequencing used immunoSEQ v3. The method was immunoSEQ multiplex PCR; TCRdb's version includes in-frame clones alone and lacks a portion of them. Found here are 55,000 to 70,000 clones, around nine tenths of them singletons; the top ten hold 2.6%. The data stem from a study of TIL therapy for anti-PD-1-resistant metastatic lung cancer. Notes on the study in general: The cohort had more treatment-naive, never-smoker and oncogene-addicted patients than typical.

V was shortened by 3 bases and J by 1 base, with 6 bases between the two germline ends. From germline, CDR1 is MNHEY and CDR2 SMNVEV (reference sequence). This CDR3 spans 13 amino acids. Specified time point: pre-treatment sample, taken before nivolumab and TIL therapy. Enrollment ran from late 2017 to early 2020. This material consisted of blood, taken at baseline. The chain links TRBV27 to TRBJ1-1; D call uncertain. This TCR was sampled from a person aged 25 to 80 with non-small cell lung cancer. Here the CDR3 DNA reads TGTGCCAGCAGTTTTTCAGGGAACACTGAAGCTTTCTTT. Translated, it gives CASSFSGNTEAFF.